One and the same sample provided the 30 T cell receptor beta chains below, sequenced in a study of blood T cells in healthy people across ages. Sample-barcoded 5' priming and a J-beta primer mix drove a second PCR of roughly 7 to 11 cycles. TCRdb re-analysed the 5' RACE reads in MiXCR, keeping a single row per CDR3 protein. The table includes approximately 800,000 distinct CDR3 sequences, more than 55% detected once. Input material: blood. These receptors came from a man aged 35 to 55 in good health.

This rearrangement joins TRBV27 to TRBJ2-7; 8 bases are a match to TRBD2. CDR3 length: 15 amino acids. Germline CDR1 MNHEY, CDR2 SMNVEV (reference sequence). V trimming: 2 bases; J trimming: 7 bases; junction bases outside the gene matches: 10. The CDR3 here is CASSLDGGAYNEQYF. CDR3 nucleotides: TGTGCCAGCAGTTTAGACGGGGGGGCCTACAATGAGCAGTACTTC.

V and J are TRBV28 and TRBJ1-1; D is uncertain. This CDR3 is 14 amino acids long. The ends were cut back, 10 bases at V and 1 base at J, with 16 bases in the middle. Germline V lookup: CDR1 MDHEN, CDR2 SYDVKM. The CDR3 loop reads CAILKALENTEAFF. In DNA form, the CDR3 reads TGTGCCATCCTCAAAGCCCTTGAGAACACTGAAGCTTTCTTT.

J is TRBJ1-1 and V is TRBV28; D call uncertain. Germline loops: CDR1 MDHEN, CDR2 SYDVKM. The germline V and J ends were trimmed by 6 bases and 7 bases, with 18 bases remaining between them. CDR3 size: 14 residues. The CDR3: CASRGIRNLNEAFF. The CDR3 DNA reads as TGTGCCAGCAGAGGGATCAGGAACCTAAATGAAGCTTTCTTT.

This clonotype was recorded at least ten times. The J gene is TRBJ2-5, the V gene TRBV7-2; D could derive from TRBD1 or TRBD2 (5 bases each). Trimming removed 4 bases from V and 5 bases from J, with 11 bases in between. The CDR3 is 13 residues long. Germline assignment: CDR1 SGHTA and CDR2 FQGNSA. CDR3 in amino acids: CASSWGSGETQYF. CDR3 bases: TGTGCCAGCAGCTGGGGGTCGGGGGAGACCCAGTACTTC.

The chain carries TRBV4-1 and TRBJ2-3; D unclear. The CDR3 length is 14 residues. V gave up 0 bases and J gave up 8 bases, with 12 bases separating them. CDR1 is MGHRA, CDR2 YSYEKL, per germline. The CDR3 coding sequence is TGCGCCAGCAGCCAAGAGGTCCTCCAGGTTACGCAGTATTTT. Translated: CASSQEVLQVTQYF.

The CDR3 here is CASSQAQAGAYEQYF. CDR3 nucleotide sequence: TGCGCCAGCAGCCAAGCTCAAGCGGGAGCCTACGAGCAGTACTTC. The rearrangement joins TRBV4-3 to TRBJ2-7; TRBD2 matches 8 bases. Germline trimming cut 1 base from V and 2 bases from J; bases unmatched to any gene: 4. Germline CDR1 and CDR2: LGHNA and YSLEER. The CDR3 contains 15 residues.

This clonotype has only a few counts. The chain combines TRBV20-1 with TRBJ2-3; 12 nucleotides line up with TRBD2. J lost 2 bases, V lost 5 bases, and 2 bases had no gene match. The CDR3 is 14 residues long. CDR1 and CDR2 (germline): DFQATT, SNEGSKA (reference sequence). The CDR3 nucleotides read TGCAGTGCTCCTAGCGGGGGGGTCACAGATACGCAGTATTTT. Translated, it gives CSAPSGGVTDTQYF.

The CDR3 nucleotides are TGCAGTGCTAGAGACCCTCGAGGACTAGCGGGGGACAATGAGCAGTTCTTC. Its protein product is CSARDPRGLAGDNEQFF. The chain has TRBV20-1 and TRBJ2-1, with 13 nucleotides matching TRBD2. Germline CDR1 is DFQATT and CDR2 is SNEGSKA (reference sequence). V trimming: 0 bases; J trimming: 5 bases; junction bases outside the gene matches: 7. This CDR3 is 17 amino acids long.

The chain recombines TRBV11-2 with TRBJ2-3, with 12 positions matching TRBD1. Germline CDR1 SGHAT, CDR2 FQNNGV. With 2 bases clipped from V and 5 bases from J, the junction kept 5 bases outside the gene matches. This CDR3 contains 16 residues. CDR3 sequence: CASSLRDRGPQDTQYF. The CDR3 DNA reads as TGTGCCAGCAGCTTAAGGGACAGGGGGCCCCAAGATACGCAGTATTTT.

J is TRBJ2-7 and V is TRBV7-6; TRBD2 matches at 15 bases. V was clipped by 5 bases and J by 7 bases; unmatched bases: 12. This CDR3 contains 17 residues. Per the germline V gene, CDR1 is SGHVS and CDR2 is FNYEAQ. CDR3 bases: TGTGCCAGCAGCCCCCGGACTAGCGGGAGGGCTGCCAATGAGCAGTACTTC. Translated: CASSPRTSGRAANEQYF.

The genes are TRBV6-6 and TRBJ2-3, with 11 bases identical to TRBD1. Germline lookup yields CDR1 MNHNY and CDR2 SVGAGI (reference sequence). This CDR3 spans 17 amino acids. V lost 5 bases, J lost 6 bases, and 13 bases stayed unmatched. CDR3 nucleotide sequence: TGTGCCAGCAGTCGTATTCGGACAGGGGGCCGACCGGATACGCAGTATTTT. Its translation is CASSRIRTGGRPDTQYF.

This clonotype was detected only a few times. The V and J genes are TRBV4-3 and TRBJ2-1; TRBD1 matches 9 bases. J lost 4 bases, V lost 6 bases, and 10 bases had no gene match. Germline V gene sequence: CDR1 LGHNA, CDR2 YSLEER. The CDR3 loop spans 16 amino acids. DNA for the CDR3: TGCGCCAGCAGTCTACAAATGGGACAGGGATACAATGAGCAGTTCTTC. Protein: CASSLQMGQGYNEQFF.

The chain carries TRBV18 and TRBJ2-5; TRBD2 agrees at 9 bases. V lost 0 bases, J lost 0 bases, and 8 bases stayed unmatched. Germline V CDR1 and CDR2: KGHSH, LQKENI. The CDR3 loop spans 18 amino acids. CDR3 sequence: CASSPPVAGVVHQETQYF. CDR3 nucleotides: TGTGCCAGCTCACCACCGGTAGCGGGGGTGGTGCACCAAGAGACCCAGTACTTC. Filled out from reference TRBV18 and TRBJ2-5, the complete variable domain reads NAGVMQNPRHLVRRRGQEARLRCSPMKGHSHVYWYRQLPEEGLKFMVYLQKENIIDESGMPKERFSAEFPKEGPSILRIQQVVRGDSAAYFCASSPPVAGVVHQETQYFGPGTRLLVL.

The V gene is TRBV10-3, the J gene TRBJ2-7, with D possibly being TRBD1 (5 bases). V was trimmed by 3 bases and J by 7 bases, leaving 7 bases between them. CDR1 and CDR2 from the germline V gene are ENHRY and SYGVKD. This CDR3 region has 11 residues. CDR3 in DNA: TGTGCCATCAGTGACCACAGGGAGCAGTACTTC. This gives the protein CAISDHREQYF.

The gene calls are TRBV12-3 or TRBV12-4 and TRBJ2-1; 8 bases fit TRBD1. This CDR3 has 18 residues. V gave up 6 bases and J gave up 10 bases; unmatched junction bases: 23. CDR3 loop: CASSDTRTGKGVKREQFF. The CDR3 DNA follows: TGTGCCAGCAGCGATACCCGGACAGGGAAAGGGGTTAAGAGGGAGCAGTTCTTC.

The chain employs TRBV20-1 and TRBJ2-1; a possible D gene is TRBD2 (6 bases). The length of the CDR3 is 15 residues. V was trimmed by 5 bases and J by 4 bases, leaving 18 bases between them. CDR1 is DFQATT and CDR2 is SNEGSKA in the germline V gene (reference sequence). The CDR3 nucleotides are TGCAGTGCTCCCGGCGGGAACCGACATTACAATGAGCAGTTCTTC. The encoded protein is CSAPGGNRHYNEQFF.

The rearrangement links TRBV29-1 to TRBJ2-3; possibly TRBD2 for D (6 bases). V was trimmed by 7 bases and J by 2 bases, leaving 13 bases between them. This CDR3 spans 13 amino acids. Germline-derived CDR1 and CDR2 are SQVTM and ANQGSEA. The DNA for the CDR3 is TGCAGCGCGCGGGGATCCTTCACAGATACGCAGTATTTT. It codes for CSARGSFTDTQYF.

Notes on this clonotype: A read error may produce the germline difference seen at one junction end. The chain combines TRBV29-1 with TRBJ2-5, with 7 bases lining up with TRBD1. The germline gives CDR1 SQVTM, CDR2 ANQGSEA. This CDR3 region has 12 residues. CDR3 nucleotide sequence: TGCAGCGTCAGGACAGGCCAAGAGACCCGGTACTTC. Amino acids: CSVRTGQETRYF.

In regard to this clonotype: A read error is possible here, since a much larger clone lies one base away. V gene TRBV20-1 combines with J gene TRBJ2-1; possible D gene TRBD2, 5 bases. Germline CDR1 reads DFQATT; CDR2 reads SNEGSKA (reference sequence). This CDR3 comprises 15 residues. Trimming removed 0 bases at V and 2 bases at J, with 11 bases between. The DNA of the CDR3 is TGCAGTGCTAGAGAGCACCAGCGGACCTACAATGAGCAGTTCTTC. Its protein product is CSAREHQRTYNEQFF.

The chain joins TRBV20-1 to TRBJ1-5, with unresolved D. CDR1 DFQATT and CDR2 SNEGSKA come from the germline V gene (reference sequence). This CDR3 has 14 residues. The V gene lost 1 base and the J gene lost 6 bases, with 13 bases spanning the gap. The CDR3 spells CSARGGRVGQPQHF. Here the CDR3 DNA reads TGCAGTGCTAGAGGGGGAAGGGTCGGTCAGCCCCAGCATTTT.

The chain is built from TRBV6-5 and TRBJ1-2; D is possibly TRBD1 (5 bases). V was trimmed by 7 bases and J by 4 bases, leaving 16 bases between them. There are 14 residues in the CDR3. Germline V lookup: CDR1 MNHEY, CDR2 SVGAGI. The CDR3 DNA is TGTGCCAGCACGCTCCGGGGGGGGTCCTATGGCTACACCTTC. Its protein product is CASTLRGGSYGYTF.

This clonotype was picked up a small number of times. V is TRBV4-2 and J is TRBJ2-2; no definite D call. CDR1 LGHNA and CDR2 YNFKEQ come from the germline V gene. The CDR3 is made up of 12 amino acids. Trimming stripped 1 base from V and 5 bases from J, with 2 bases between. CDR3 in amino acids: CASSQVTGELFF. The CDR3 nucleotides read TGTGCCAGCAGCCAAGTAACCGGGGAGCTGTTTTTT.

This clonotype appeared a few times. The chain links TRBV12-5 to TRBJ1-5; D might be TRBD1 (5 bases). There are 14 residues in the CDR3. Trimming left V 4 bases short and J 7 bases short, with 14 bases between. CDR1 and CDR2 from the germline V gene are LGHNT and FRNRAP. CDR3 DNA: TGTGCTAGTGGTTCTGTATCGGGGACCCAGCCCCAGCATTTT. Residues: CASGSVSGTQPQHF. The whole variable domain, filled in from reference TRBV12-5 and TRBJ1-5, reads DARVTQTPRHKVTEMGQEVTMRCQPILGHNTVFWYRQTMMQGLELLAYFRNRAPLDDSGMPKDRFSAEMPDATLATLKIQPSEPRDSAVYFCASGSVSGTQPQHFGDGTRLSIL.

The chain employs TRBV11-2 and TRBJ2-3, with a weak D call TRBD1 (5 bases). V lost 3 bases and J 2 bases, leaving 9 bases between the germline ends. The CDR3 extends over 14 amino acids. CDR1 and CDR2 from the germline V gene are SGHAT and FQNNGV. CDR3 in DNA: TGTGCCAGCAGCTTGGGGCCTCTCACAGATACGCAGTATTTT. Translated: CASSLGPLTDTQYF.

In the case of this clonotype: This may arise from a read error, as a much more abundant clone is one base away. The chain combines TRBV20-1 with TRBJ2-7; D possibly corresponds to TRBD2 (9 bases). Trimming took 7 bases from V and 2 from J, leaving 18 bases between them. Germline loops: CDR1 DFQATT, CDR2 SNEGSKA (reference sequence). The CDR3 extends over 14 amino acids. For the CDR3, the DNA is TGCAGTGTTAGCGGGAGACAGGGGACCTACGAGCAGTACTTC. Its translation: CSVSGRQGTYEQYF.

There are many counts of this clonotype. This chain connects TRBV3-1 to TRBJ2-5; D call uncertain. The CDR3 is 13 amino acids. The V gene's germline CDR1 is LGHDT and CDR2 YNNKEL (reference sequence). With 0 bases removed from V and 1 base from J, the gap between germline ends came to 3 bases. CDR3 region: CASSQDSQETQYF. In nucleotides, the CDR3 is TGTGCCAGCAGCCAAGACAGCCAAGAGACCCAGTACTTC.

This clonotype was seen a single time. The chain recombines TRBV12-3 or TRBV12-4 with TRBJ1-2, with a weak D call TRBD1 (5 bases). V was pared by 5 bases and J by 6 bases, with 7 bases between. The CDR3 spans 11 residues. CDR3 coding DNA: TGTGCCAGCAGTCGGGGGAATGGCTACACCTTC. Translation gives CASSRGNGYTF.

This clonotype was recorded a few times. V gene TRBV10-3 combines with J gene TRBJ2-7; 8 nucleotides line up with TRBD1. Germline lookup yields CDR1 ENHRY and CDR2 SYGVKD. J gave up 2 bases and V 2 bases, and 5 bases lay outside the gene matches. The CDR3 covers 15 residues. The CDR3, as DNA: TGTGCCATCAGTGAGGGACAGGGTGCCCCCTACGAGCAGTACTTC. This sequence encodes CAISEGQGAPYEQYF.

This clonotype was counted between two and nine times. The J gene is TRBJ2-3, the V gene TRBV6-2 or TRBV6-3; D may be TRBD1 or TRBD2 (5 bases each). Germline V gene data show CDR1 as MNHEY and CDR2 as SVGEGT. The CDR3 contains 11 residues. V shed 5 bases and J shed 14 bases, with 14 bases lying between them. The CDR3 here is CASSDSGWPYF. In DNA, the CDR3 is TGTGCCAGCAGTGACAGCGGATGGCCGTATTTT.

This chain links TRBV5-5 with TRBJ2-1; D is possibly TRBD1 (6 bases). The CDR3 is made up of 12 amino acids. V lost 7 bases, J lost 7 bases, and 12 bases lay in between. CDR1 SGHKS and CDR2 YYEKEE come from the germline V gene (reference sequence). The CDR3 DNA is TGTGCCAGCCGCCCCACAGGGAATGAGCAGTTCTTC. Translating it yields CASRPTGNEQFF.